This is a list of T cell receptor beta chains from one sample in a study of blood T cell repertoires in COVID-19. Sequencing was performed with immunoSEQ multiplex PCR; in TCRdb, only in-frame clones are kept and a portion is missing. The table has fewer than 250,000 clones, around 80% seen once. Sequenced input: peripheral blood. The receptor source for this set is a woman older than 75 with COVID-19, enrolled during active disease. Each CDR3 is given with its conserved first and last residue. A D gene is named only where the DNA matches it firmly. Clone size is shown for a subset of rows, as once, few, many or a class of expanded clone.

CDR3 protein,CDR3 DNA,clone size,V gene,J gene,D gene
CASSYQITGGNSPLHF,TGTGCCAGCAGCTATCAAATTACAGGGGGCAATTCACCCCTCCACTTT,-,TRBV4-2,TRBJ1-6,TRBD1
CASSLTGEPKQPQHF,TGTGCCAGCAGCCTGACAGGGGAACCCAAACAGCCCCAGCATTTT,-,TRBV28,TRBJ1-5,TRBD1
CASSLIQGANTEAFF,TGCGCCAGCAGCCTCATACAGGGAGCGAACACTGAAGCTTTCTTT,-,TRBV5-1,TRBJ1-1,-
CASSSRSGGASYEQYF,TGTGCCAGCAGTTCACGGAGCGGGGGGGCCTCCTACGAGCAGTACTTC,-,TRBV27,TRBJ2-7,TRBD2
CASSPGGGRVSGNTIYF,TGCGCCAGCAGCCCGGGAGGGGGAAGGGTTTCTGGAAACACCATATATTTT,-,TRBV5-1,TRBJ1-3,-
CASSQMDRTGELFF,TGCGCCAGCAGCCAGATGGACAGGACCGGGGAGCTGTTTTTT,-,TRBV4-3,TRBJ2-2,TRBD1
CRASEAFF,TGCAGGGCCAGTGAAGCTTTCTTT,-,TRBV20-1,TRBJ1-1,-
CASSPTGTRSSYNEQFF,TGTGCCAGCAGTCCCACAGGGACCAGGAGCTCCTACAATGAGCAGTTCTTC,-,TRBV6-6,TRBJ2-1,-
CASSLGGRGLGEQYF,TGTGCCAGCAGCTTAGGCGGCAGGGGGCTTGGCGAGCAGTACTTC,-,TRBV7-3,TRBJ2-7,TRBD1
CASIKGASGGTGELFF,TGTGCCAGCATCAAAGGGGCTAGCGGGGGTACCGGGGAGCTGTTTTTT,-,TRBV11-2,TRBJ2-2,TRBD2
CASSRVRGHEQYF,TGTGCCAGCAGCCGTGTAAGGGGCCACGAGCAGTACTTC,-,TRBV21-1,TRBJ2-7,-
CASTGSFGYQPQHF,TGTGCCAGTACCGGGAGCTTTGGTTATCAGCCCCAGCATTTT,once,TRBV19,TRBJ1-5,-
CASSLGRLSSPLHF,TGTGCCAGCAGCCTTGGCAGGCTTTCATCACCCCTCCACTTT,-,TRBV6-2/TRBV6-3,TRBJ1-6,-
CASSLEQLGDEQYF,TGCGCCAGCAGCTTAGAGCAGTTGGGCGACGAGCAGTACTTC,-,TRBV5-1,TRBJ2-7,-
CASSKLRDRGEETQYF,TGTGCCAGCTCAAAGCTCCGGGACAGGGGGGAAGAGACCCAGTACTTC,-,TRBV18,TRBJ2-5,TRBD1
CASSIGQPLGEQYF,TGTGCCAGCAGCATAGGACAGCCATTGGGGGAGCAGTACTTC,-,TRBV6-5,TRBJ2-7,-
CASSFKETQYF,TGTGCCAGCAGCTTTAAAGAGACCCAGTACTTC,-,TRBV7-2,TRBJ2-5,-
CATSSLTQGGGETQYF,TGTGCCACCAGCAGTTTAACACAGGGGGGTGGGGAGACCCAGTACTTC,-,TRBV15,TRBJ2-5,TRBD1
CASSLTGAKRDIQYF,TGTGCCAGCTCACTAACAGGGGCCAAAAGGGACATTCAGTACTTC,-,TRBV18,TRBJ2-4,TRBD1
CASRSGGRALNTGELFF,TGTGCCAGCAGATCGGGGGGCAGGGCGCTGAACACCGGGGAGCTGTTTTTT,-,TRBV2,TRBJ2-2,-
CASSQDPGNTGELFF,TGCGCCAGCAGCCAAGATCCAGGGAACACCGGGGAGCTGTTTTTT,-,TRBV4-3,TRBJ2-2,-
CASSYGGTSGEQYF,TGTGCCAGCAGTTACGGCGGGACCTCTGGCGAGCAGTACTTC,-,TRBV6-2/TRBV6-3,TRBJ2-7,-
CASRAAGNAEAFF,TGTGCCAGCAGAGCTGCGGGAAACGCTGAAGCTTTCTTT,-,TRBV6-5,TRBJ1-1,-
CASSPDRASLNTEAFF,TGTGCCAGCAGCCCTGACAGGGCAAGTCTGAACACTGAAGCTTTCTTT,-,TRBV7-8,TRBJ1-1,TRBD1
CASSPLSGGGSTDTQYF,TGTGCCAGCAGCCCTTTATCGGGGGGCGGTAGCACAGATACGCAGTATTTT,-,TRBV3-1/TRBV3-2,TRBJ2-3,-
CASSEGVGRRSGNTIYF,TGTGCCAGCAGTGAAGGGGTGGGCAGGCGCTCTGGAAACACCATATATTTT,-,TRBV2,TRBJ1-3,-
CASSTGVVNTEAFF,TGTGCCAGCAGTACGGGGGTGGTGAACACTGAAGCTTTCTTT,once,TRBV6-5,TRBJ1-1,-
CASSLGASSGNTIYF,TGTGCCAGCAGTTTAGGGGCCTCCTCTGGAAACACCATATATTTT,-,TRBV7-2,TRBJ1-3,-
CASNGDSQETQYF,TGTGCCAGCAACGGGGACAGCCAAGAGACCCAGTACTTC,-,TRBV28,TRBJ2-5,TRBD1
CSAGQGSLTHF,TGCAGTGCCGGACAGGGTTCCTTAACCCACTTT,-,TRBV20-1,TRBJ1-6,TRBD1
CAIKAGGLSDTQYF,TGTGCCATCAAAGCGGGGGGGCTCTCAGATACGCAGTATTTT,once,TRBV10-3,TRBJ2-3,TRBD2
CAWSSLAPNTEAFF,TGTGCCTGGAGTTCTTTAGCCCCGAACACTGAAGCTTTCTTT,-,TRBV30,TRBJ1-1,-
CASSLGGTNEKLFF,TGTGCCAGCAGCCTAGGGGGCACTAATGAAAAACTGTTTTTT,-,TRBV7-9,TRBJ1-4,TRBD1
CASSPRGETQYF,TGTGCCAGCAGCCCTCGAGGGGAGACCCAGTACTTC,-,TRBV3-1/TRBV3-2,TRBJ2-5,-
CSLSGNYGEYF,TGCAGTTTGTCGGGGAACTACGGGGAGTATTTT,-,TRBV20-1,TRBJ2-3,-
CASRPGIFSGANVLTF,TGTGCCAGCAGGCCGGGGATTTTTTCTGGGGCCAACGTCCTGACTTTC,-,TRBV2,TRBJ2-6,-
CASSLIAPEYSGNTIYF,TGTGCCAGCAGCTTAATTGCTCCGGAGTACTCTGGAAACACCATATATTTT,-,TRBV7-2,TRBJ1-3,-
CASSLVPYRGRNTEAFF,TGTGCCAGCAGCTTAGTTCCATACAGGGGGCGGAACACTGAAGCTTTCTTT,-,TRBV11-2,TRBJ1-1,TRBD1
CANLLLSRGALQETQYF,TGTGCCAACCTACTACTCAGCAGGGGAGCGCTCCAAGAGACCCAGTACTTC,-,TRBV19,TRBJ2-5,-
CASSVEAGGGRADTQYF,TGTGCCAGCAGCGTAGAGGCTGGGGGGGGCAGGGCAGATACGCAGTATTTT,-,TRBV9,TRBJ2-3,-
CASSPSGTGAYEQYF,TGCGCCAGCAGCCCCTCCGGGACAGGGGCCTACGAGCAGTACTTC,-,TRBV5-1,TRBJ2-7,TRBD1
CASSLLRGASPQHF,TGTGCCAGCAGTTTATTGCGGGGGGCGTCGCCCCAGCATTTT,-,TRBV28,TRBJ1-5,-
CASSKEAGNEQFF,TGTGCCAGCAGCAAAGAAGCGGGGAATGAGCAGTTCTTC,-,TRBV21-1,TRBJ2-1,-
CASSRSDRDYGYTF,TGTGCCAGCAGCCGCTCCGACAGGGACTATGGCTACACCTTC,-,TRBV3-1/TRBV3-2,TRBJ1-2,TRBD1
CASSQEFNQPQHF,TGTGCCAGCAGTCAGGAATTCAATCAGCCCCAGCATTTT,-,TRBV6-5,TRBJ1-5,-
CASSPEGQINSPLHF,TGCGCCAGCAGCCCCGAGGGACAGATTAATTCACCCCTCCACTTT,few,TRBV5-1,TRBJ1-6,TRBD1
CASNSNEKLFF,TGTGCCAGCAATAGTAATGAAAAACTGTTTTTT,few,TRBV6-1,TRBJ1-4,-
CASSRSRGQGMGKLFF,TGTGCCAGCAGCCGTTCGCGGGGACAGGGCATGGGGAAACTGTTTTTT,-,TRBV7-9,TRBJ1-4,TRBD1
CSGEGSGGGRSYNEQFF,TGCAGCGGTGAGGGTAGTGGCGGGGGACGCTCCTACAATGAGCAGTTCTTC,-,TRBV29-1,TRBJ2-1,TRBD2
CASSYRSGDGYTF,TGCGCCAGCAGCTATCGGTCAGGGGACGGCTACACCTTC,-,TRBV5-1,TRBJ1-2,-
CASSRGSVYGYTF,TGTGCCAGCAGCAGGGGCTCAGTCTATGGCTACACCTTC,-,TRBV12-3/TRBV12-4,TRBJ1-2,-
CASSPGGDTSPLHF,TGTGCCAGCTCACCCGGAGGGGATACTTCACCCCTCCACTTT,-,TRBV18,TRBJ1-6,-
CAISESGGGETQYF,TGTGCCATCAGTGAGTCGGGGGGTGGGGAGACCCAGTACTTC,-,TRBV10-3,TRBJ2-5,-
CAWSDGVNTEAFF,TGTGCCTGGAGTGACGGGGTGAACACTGAAGCTTTCTTT,-,TRBV30,TRBJ1-1,-
CSARLTPGQYF,TGCAGTGCTAGACTTACCCCGGGACAGTATTTT,-,TRBV20-1,TRBJ2-3,-
CASSFVTPRDTGELFF,TGTGCCAGCAGCTTTGTGACACCGCGGGATACCGGGGAGCTGTTTTTT,-,TRBV11-2,TRBJ2-2,-